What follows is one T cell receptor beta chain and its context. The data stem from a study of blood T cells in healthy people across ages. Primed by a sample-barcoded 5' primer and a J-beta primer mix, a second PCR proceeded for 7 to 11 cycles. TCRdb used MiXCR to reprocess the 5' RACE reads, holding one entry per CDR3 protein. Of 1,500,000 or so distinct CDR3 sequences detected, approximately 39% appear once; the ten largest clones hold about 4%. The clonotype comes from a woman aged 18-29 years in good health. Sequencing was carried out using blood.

CDR3 in amino acids: CASSLSRDGAYGYTF. The CDR3 DNA reads TGTGCCAGCAGCTTATCCCGGGACGGAGCATATGGCTACACCTTC. J is TRBJ1-2 and V is TRBV11-2; D perhaps matches TRBD1 (5 bases). The V gene's germline CDR1 is SGHAT and CDR2 FQNNGV. Trimming shortened V by 2 bases and J by 5 bases, and 15 bases separated the two germline ends. This CDR3 contains 15 residues.